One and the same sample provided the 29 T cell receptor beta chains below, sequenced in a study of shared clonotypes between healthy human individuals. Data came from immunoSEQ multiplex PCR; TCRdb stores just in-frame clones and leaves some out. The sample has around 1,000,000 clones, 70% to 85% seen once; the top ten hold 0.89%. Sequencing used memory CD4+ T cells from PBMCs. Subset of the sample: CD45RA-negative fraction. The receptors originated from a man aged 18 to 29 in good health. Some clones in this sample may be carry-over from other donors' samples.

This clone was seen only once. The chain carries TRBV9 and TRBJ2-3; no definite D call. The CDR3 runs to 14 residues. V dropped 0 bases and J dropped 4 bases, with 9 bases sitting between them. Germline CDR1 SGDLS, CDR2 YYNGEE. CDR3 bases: TGTGCCAGCAGCGTAGCTACTATCTCAGATACGCAGTATTTT. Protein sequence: CASSVATISDTQYF. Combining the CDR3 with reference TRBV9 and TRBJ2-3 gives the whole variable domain DSGVTQTPKHLITATGQRVTLRCSPRSGDLSVYWYQQSLDQGLQFLIQYYNGEERAKGNILERFSAQQFPDLHSELNLSSLELGDSALYFCASSVATISDTQYFGPGTRLTVL.

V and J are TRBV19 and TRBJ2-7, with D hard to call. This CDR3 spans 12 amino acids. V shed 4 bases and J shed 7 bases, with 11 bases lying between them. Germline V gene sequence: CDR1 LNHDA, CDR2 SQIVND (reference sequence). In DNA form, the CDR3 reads TGTGCCAGTAGTAGGGTGATGGGGGAGCAGTACTTC. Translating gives CASSRVMGEQYF.

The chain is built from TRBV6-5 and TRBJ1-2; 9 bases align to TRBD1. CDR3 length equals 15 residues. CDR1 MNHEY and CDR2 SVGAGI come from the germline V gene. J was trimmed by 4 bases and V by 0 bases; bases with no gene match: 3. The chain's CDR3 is CASSYSTQGAYGYTF. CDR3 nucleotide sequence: TGTGCCAGCAGTTACTCGACACAGGGGGCCTATGGCTACACCTTC.

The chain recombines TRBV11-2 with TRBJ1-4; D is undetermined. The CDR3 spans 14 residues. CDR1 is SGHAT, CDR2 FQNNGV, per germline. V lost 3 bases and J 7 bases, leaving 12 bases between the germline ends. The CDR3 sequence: CASSFRRQREKLFF. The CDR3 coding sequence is TGTGCCAGCAGCTTCCGTCGGCAGCGTGAAAAACTGTTTTTT.

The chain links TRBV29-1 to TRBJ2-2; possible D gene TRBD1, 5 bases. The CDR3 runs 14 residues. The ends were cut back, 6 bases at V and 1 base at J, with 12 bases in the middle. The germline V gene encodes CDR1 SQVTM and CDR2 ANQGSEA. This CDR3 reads CSVGMTVNTGELFF. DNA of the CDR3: TGCAGCGTCGGAATGACAGTGAACACCGGGGAGCTGTTTTTT.

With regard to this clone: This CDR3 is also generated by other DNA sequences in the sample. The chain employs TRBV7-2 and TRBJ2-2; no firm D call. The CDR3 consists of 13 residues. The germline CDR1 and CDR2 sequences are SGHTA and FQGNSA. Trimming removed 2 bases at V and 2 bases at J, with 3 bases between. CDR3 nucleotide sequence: TGTGCCAGCAGCTTATTAAACACCGGGGAGCTGTTTTTT. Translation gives CASSLLNTGELFF.

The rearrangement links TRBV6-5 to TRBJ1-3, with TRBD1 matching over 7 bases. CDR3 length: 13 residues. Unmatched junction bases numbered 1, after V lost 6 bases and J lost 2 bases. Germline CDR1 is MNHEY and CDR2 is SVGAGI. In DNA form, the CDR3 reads TGTGCCAGCAGAACAGGGGCTGGAAACACCATATATTTT. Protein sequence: CASRTGAGNTIYF.

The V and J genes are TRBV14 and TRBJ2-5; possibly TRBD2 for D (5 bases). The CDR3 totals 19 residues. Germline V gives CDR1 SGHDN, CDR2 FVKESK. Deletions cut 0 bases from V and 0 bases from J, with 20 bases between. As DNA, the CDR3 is TGTGCCAGCAGCCAAGATACGGTGTGGGAGAGACGAGACCAAGAGACCCAGTACTTC. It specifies CASSQDTVWERRDQETQYF.

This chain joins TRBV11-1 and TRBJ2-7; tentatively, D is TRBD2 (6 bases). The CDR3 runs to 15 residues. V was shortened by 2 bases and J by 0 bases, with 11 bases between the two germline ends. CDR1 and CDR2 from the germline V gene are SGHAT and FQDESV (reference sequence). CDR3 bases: TGTGCCAGCAGCTTAAGCGGGCCGAGCTCCTACGAGCAGTACTTC. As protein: CASSLSGPSSYEQYF.

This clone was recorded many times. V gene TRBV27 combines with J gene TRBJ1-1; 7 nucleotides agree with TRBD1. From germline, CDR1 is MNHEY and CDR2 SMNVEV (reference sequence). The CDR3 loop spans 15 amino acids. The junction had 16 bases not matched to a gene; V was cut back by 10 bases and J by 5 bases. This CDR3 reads CATRGRAGTQTEAFF. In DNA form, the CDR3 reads TGTGCCACCAGGGGGAGGGCAGGGACGCAAACTGAAGCTTTCTTT.

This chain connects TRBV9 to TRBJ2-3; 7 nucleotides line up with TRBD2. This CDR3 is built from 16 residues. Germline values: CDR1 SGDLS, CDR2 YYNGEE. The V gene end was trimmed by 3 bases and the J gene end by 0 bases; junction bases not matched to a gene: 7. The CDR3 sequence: CASSGGAGLSTDTQYF. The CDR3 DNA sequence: TGTGCCAGCAGCGGAGGGGCGGGACTAAGCACAGATACGCAGTATTTT.

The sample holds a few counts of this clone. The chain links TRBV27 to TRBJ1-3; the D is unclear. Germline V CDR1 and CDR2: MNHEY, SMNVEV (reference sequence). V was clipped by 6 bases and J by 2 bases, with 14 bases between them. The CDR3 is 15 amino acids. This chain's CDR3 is CASSVDGGPGNTIYF. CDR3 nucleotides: TGTGCCAGCAGCGTCGACGGCGGGCCTGGAAACACCATATATTTT.

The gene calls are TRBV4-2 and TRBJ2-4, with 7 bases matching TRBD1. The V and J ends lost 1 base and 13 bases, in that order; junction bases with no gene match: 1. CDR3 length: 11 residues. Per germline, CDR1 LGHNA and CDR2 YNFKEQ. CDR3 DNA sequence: TGTGCCAGCAGCCAAGGGACAGGCCAGTACTTC. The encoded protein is CASSQGTGQYF.

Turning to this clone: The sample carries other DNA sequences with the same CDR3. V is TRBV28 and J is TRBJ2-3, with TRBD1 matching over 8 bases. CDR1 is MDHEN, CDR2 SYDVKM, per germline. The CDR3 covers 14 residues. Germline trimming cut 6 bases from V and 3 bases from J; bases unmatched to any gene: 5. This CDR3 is CASSGQGGTDTQYF. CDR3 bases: TGTGCCAGCAGCGGACAGGGAGGAACAGATACGCAGTATTTT. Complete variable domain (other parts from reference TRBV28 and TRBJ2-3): DVKVTQSSRYLVKRTGEKVFLECVQDMDHENMFWYRQDPGLGLRLIYFSYDVKMKEKGDIPEGYSVSREKKERFSLILESASTNQTSMYLCASSGQGGTDTQYFGPGTRLTVL.

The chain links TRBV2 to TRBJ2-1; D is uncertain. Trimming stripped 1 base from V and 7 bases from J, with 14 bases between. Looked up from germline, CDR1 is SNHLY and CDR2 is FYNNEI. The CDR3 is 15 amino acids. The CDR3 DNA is TGTGCCAGCAGTGAAGTGGGTAGTGAGAGGAATGAGCAGTTCTTC. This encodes CASSEVGSERNEQFF. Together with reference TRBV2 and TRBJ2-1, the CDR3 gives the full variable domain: EPEVTQTPSHQVTQMGQEVILRCVPISNHLYFYWYRQILGQKVEFLVSFYNNEISEKSEIFDDQFSVERPDGSNFTLKIRSTKLEDSAMYFCASSEVGSERNEQFFGPGTRLTVL.

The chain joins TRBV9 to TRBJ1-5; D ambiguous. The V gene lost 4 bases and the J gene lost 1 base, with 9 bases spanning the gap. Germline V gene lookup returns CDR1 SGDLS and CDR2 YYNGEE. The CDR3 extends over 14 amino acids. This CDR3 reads CASSSGRSNQPQHF. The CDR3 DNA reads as TGTGCCAGCAGCTCGGGGAGGAGCAATCAGCCCCAGCATTTT.

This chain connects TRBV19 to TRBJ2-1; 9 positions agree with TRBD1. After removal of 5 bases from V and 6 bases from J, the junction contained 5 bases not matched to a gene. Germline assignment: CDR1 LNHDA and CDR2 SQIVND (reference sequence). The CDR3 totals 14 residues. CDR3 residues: CASSRTGQGNEQFF. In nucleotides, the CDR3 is TGTGCCAGTAGTCGTACGGGACAGGGCAATGAGCAGTTCTTC. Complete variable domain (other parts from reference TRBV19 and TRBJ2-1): DGGITQSPKYLFRKEGQNVTLSCEQNLNHDAMYWYRQDPGQGLRLIYYSQIVNDFQKGDIAEGYSVSREKKESFPLTVTSAQKNPTAFYLCASSRTGQGNEQFFGPGTRLTVL.

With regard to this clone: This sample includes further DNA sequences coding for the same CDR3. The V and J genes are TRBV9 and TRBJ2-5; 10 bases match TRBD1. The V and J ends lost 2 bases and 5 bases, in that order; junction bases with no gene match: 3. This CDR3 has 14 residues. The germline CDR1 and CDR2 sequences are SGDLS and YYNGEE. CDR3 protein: CASSVDRGLETQYF. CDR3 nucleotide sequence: TGTGCCAGCAGCGTCGACAGGGGGCTGGAGACCCAGTACTTC.

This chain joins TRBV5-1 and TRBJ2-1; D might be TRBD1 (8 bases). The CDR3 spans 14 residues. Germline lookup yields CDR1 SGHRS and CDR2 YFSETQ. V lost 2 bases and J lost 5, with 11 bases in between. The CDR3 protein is CASSLQGGNNEQFF. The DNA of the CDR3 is TGCGCCAGCAGCTTACAGGGGGGGAACAATGAGCAGTTCTTC.

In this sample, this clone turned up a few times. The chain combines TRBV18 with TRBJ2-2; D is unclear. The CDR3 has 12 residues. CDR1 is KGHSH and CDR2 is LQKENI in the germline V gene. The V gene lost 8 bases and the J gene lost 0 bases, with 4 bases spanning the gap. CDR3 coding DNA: TGTGCCAGCACCACGAACACCGGGGAGCTGTTTTTT. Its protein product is CASTTNTGELFF. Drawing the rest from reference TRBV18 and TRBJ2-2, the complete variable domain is NAGVMQNPRHLVRRRGQEARLRCSPMKGHSHVYWYRQLPEEGLKFMVYLQKENIIDESGMPKERFSAEFPKEGPSILRIQQVVRGDSAAYFCASTTNTGELFFGEGSRLTVL.

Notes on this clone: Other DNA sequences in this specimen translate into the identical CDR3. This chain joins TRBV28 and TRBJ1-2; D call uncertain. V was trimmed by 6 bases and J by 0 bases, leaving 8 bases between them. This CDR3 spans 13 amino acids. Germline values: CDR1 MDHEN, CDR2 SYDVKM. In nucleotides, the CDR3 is TGTGCCAGCAGCCCCACAGCTAACTATGGCTACACCTTC. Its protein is CASSPTANYGYTF.

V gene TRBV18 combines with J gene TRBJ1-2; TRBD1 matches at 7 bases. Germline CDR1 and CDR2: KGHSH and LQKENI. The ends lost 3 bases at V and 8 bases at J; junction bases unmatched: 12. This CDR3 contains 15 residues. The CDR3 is CASSPTSGGSGGYTF. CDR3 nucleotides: TGTGCCAGCTCACCGACTTCAGGGGGATCTGGCGGCTACACCTTC.

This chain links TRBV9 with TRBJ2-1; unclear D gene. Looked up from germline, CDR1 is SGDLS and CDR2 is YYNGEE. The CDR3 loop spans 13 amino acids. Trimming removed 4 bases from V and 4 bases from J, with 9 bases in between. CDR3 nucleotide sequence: TGTGCCAGCAGCCCGCAGGCGTACAATGAGCAGTTCTTC. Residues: CASSPQAYNEQFF.

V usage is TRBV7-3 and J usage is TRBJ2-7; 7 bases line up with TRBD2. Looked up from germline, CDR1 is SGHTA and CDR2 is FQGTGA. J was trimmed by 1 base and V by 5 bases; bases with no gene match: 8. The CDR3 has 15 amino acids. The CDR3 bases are TGTGCCAGCAGCCCCGGGGTCGGGAGGTCCTACGAGCAGTACTTC. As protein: CASSPGVGRSYEQYF. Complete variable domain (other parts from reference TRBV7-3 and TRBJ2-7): GAGVSQTPSNKVTEKGKYVELRCDPISGHTALYWYRQSLGQGPEFLIYFQGTGAADDSGLPNDRFFAVRPEGSVSTLKIQRTERGDSAVYLCASSPGVGRSYEQYFGPGTRLTVT.

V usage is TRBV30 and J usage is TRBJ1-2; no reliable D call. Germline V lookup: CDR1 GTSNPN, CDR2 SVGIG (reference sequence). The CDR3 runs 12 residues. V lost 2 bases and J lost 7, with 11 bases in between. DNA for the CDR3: TGTGCCTGGAGTCTCTCGACCGGTGGCTACACCTTC. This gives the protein CAWSLSTGGYTF.

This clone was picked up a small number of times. The CDR3 nucleotides read TGTGCCAGCAGGAGGACAGGGGCCCTCTATGGCTACACCTTC. Protein sequence: CASRRTGALYGYTF. The chain combines TRBV28 with TRBJ1-2; 9 positions agree with TRBD1. CDR3 length equals 14 residues. The V gene's germline CDR1 is MDHEN and CDR2 SYDVKM. V lost 6 bases, J lost 4 bases, and 6 bases stayed unmatched.

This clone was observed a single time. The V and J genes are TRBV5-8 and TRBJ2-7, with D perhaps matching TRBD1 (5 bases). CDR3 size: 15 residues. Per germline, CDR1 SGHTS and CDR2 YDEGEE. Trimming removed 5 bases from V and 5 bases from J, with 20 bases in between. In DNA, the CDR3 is TGTGCCAGCAGACCCCACAGGTCCCCTCGGCACGAGCAGTACTTC. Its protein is CASRPHRSPRHEQYF.

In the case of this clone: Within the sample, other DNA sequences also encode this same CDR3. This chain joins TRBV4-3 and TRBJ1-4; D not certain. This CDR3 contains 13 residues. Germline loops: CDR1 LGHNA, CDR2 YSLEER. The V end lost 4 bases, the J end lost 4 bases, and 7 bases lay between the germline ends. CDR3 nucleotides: TGCGCCAGCAGCCCTCGGTATAATGAAAAACTGTTTTTT. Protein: CASSPRYNEKLFF.

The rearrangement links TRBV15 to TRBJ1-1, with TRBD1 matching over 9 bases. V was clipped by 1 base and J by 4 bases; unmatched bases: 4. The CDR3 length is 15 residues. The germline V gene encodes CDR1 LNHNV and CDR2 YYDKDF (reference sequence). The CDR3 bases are TGTGCCACCAGCAGAGGTGACAGGGGGACCACTGAAGCTTTCTTT. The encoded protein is CATSRGDRGTTEAFF.